This T cell receptor beta chain was found in a study of blood T cells in healthy people across ages. V was trimmed by 2 bases and J by 0 bases, leaving 9 bases between them. The germline V gene encodes CDR1 ENHRY and CDR2 SYGVKD. The CDR3 has 15 amino acids. Primed by a sample-barcoded 5' primer and a J-beta primer mix, a second PCR proceeded for about 6 to 12 cycles. Every sample gave at least 2.5 million paired-end reads containing CDR3. A single record per CDR3 protein comes from TCRdb applying MiXCR to the 5' RACE reads. Of about 1 million distinct CDR3 sequences in the sample, around 45% were seen once.

The receptor was isolated from a woman aged 55-70 years in good health. The sequencing sample was made of blood. The chain links TRBV10-3 to TRBJ2-3; D not resolved. The CDR3 here is CAISEGSSSTDTQYF. The CDR3, as DNA: TGTGCCATCAGTGAGGGCAGTTCTAGCACAGATACGCAGTATTTT.